This T cell receptor beta chain was captured by sequencing in a study of blood T cell repertoires in COVID-19. At the level of the study: COVID-19 samples collected from the United States, Italy and Spain covered acute and convalescent phases. Nucleic acid was either cDNA or gDNA, and it came from T cells, B-cell-depleted T cells, or PBMCs.

The CDR3 consists of 18 residues. The germline gives CDR1 SEHNR, CDR2 FQNEAQ (reference sequence). V shed 2 bases and J 0 bases; nucleotides not matched to a gene: 7. In the original processing: How many nucleated cells were present was estimated from reference gene primer amplification. Clones were read by immunoSEQ multiplex PCR, and TCRdb kept only the in-frame ones, dropping some. The DNA gave D and trimming, while V, J and clone size come from that table. This sample has 280,000 or so clones; 88% occur once, and the top ten carry roughly 9.1%. Sequenced: peripheral blood. The V gene is TRBV7-9, the J gene TRBJ2-2; the match to TRBD1 covers 9 bases. This clonotype originated in a man aged 18 to 29 with active or convalescent COVID-19. CDR3 region: CASSLNRGRLSNTGELFF. CDR3 DNA sequence: TGTGCCAGCAGCTTAAACAGGGGGCGATTGTCGAACACCGGGGAGCTGTTTTTT.